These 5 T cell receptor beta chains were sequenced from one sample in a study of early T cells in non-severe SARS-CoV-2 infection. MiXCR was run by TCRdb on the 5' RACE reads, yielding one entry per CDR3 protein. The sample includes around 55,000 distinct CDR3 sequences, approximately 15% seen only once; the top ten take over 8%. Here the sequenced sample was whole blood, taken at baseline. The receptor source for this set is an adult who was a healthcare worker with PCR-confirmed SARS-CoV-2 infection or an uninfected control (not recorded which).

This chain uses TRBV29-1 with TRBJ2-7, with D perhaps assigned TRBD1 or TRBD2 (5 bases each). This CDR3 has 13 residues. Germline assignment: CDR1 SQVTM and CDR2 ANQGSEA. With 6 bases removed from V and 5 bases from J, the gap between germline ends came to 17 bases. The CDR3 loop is CSVDWARGDEQYF. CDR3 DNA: TGCAGCGTCGATTGGGCCAGAGGGGACGAGCAGTACTTC.

The CDR3 loop reads CASSPLSGSAYEQYF. The CDR3 DNA reads as TGTGCCAGCAGCCCCCTTAGCGGGAGCGCCTACGAGCAGTACTTC. The chain combines TRBV7-6 with TRBJ2-7; 9 bases match TRBD2. The germline V gene has CDR1 SGHVS and CDR2 FNYEAQ. Trimming removed 5 bases from V and 2 bases from J; junction bases left unmatched: 7. The CDR3 contains 15 residues.

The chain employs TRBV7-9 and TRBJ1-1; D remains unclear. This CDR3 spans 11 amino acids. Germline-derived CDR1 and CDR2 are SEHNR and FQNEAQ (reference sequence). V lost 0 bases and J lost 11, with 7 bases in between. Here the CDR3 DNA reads TGTGCCAGCAGCTTAGCCCCGGGGGCTTTCTTT. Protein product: CASSLAPGAFF.

This CDR3 reads CASREGPRNEQFF. In nucleotides, the CDR3 is TGTGCCAGCAGAGAGGGCCCTAGGAATGAGCAGTTCTTC. This chain links TRBV28 with TRBJ2-1, with D possibly being TRBD2 (5 bases). Deletions cut 6 bases from V and 7 bases from J, with 13 bases between. The CDR3 contains 13 residues. Germline V gene sequence: CDR1 MDHEN, CDR2 SYDVKM.

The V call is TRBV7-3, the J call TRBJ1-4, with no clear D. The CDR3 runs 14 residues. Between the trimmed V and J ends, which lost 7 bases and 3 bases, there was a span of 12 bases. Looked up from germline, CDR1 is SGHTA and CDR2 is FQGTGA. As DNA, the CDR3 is TGTGCCAGCAAGGATCTCAGATCTAATGAAAAACTGTTTTTT. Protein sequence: CASKDLRSNEKLFF.